This paragraph reports one T cell receptor beta chain. The source of the sample is a study of blood T cell repertoires in COVID-19. CDR3 length: 13 amino acids. Germline V gene lookup returns CDR1 SNHLY and CDR2 FYNNEI. The ends were cut back, 5 bases at V and 1 base at J, with 8 bases in the middle. Generated by immunoSEQ multiplex PCR, the TCRdb table keeps only in-frame clones and is missing some. The table shows 150,000 or so clones, with roughly four fifths occurring only once. The source material was PBMCs or T cells enriched from blood (not recorded which). The rearrangement uses TRBV2 and TRBJ1-1; no clear D. This receptor was obtained from a man aged 50 to 60 who had recovered from COVID-19. The CDR3 region is CASSNDKNTEAFF. The CDR3 region has the DNA TGTGCCAGCAGTAACGACAAGAACACTGAAGCTTTCTTT.